The entry below gives a single T cell receptor beta chain sequence along with its context. Antigen: not known. The V end was cut by 6 bases, the J end by 6 bases, with 15 bases between. The CDR3 covers 14 residues. Germline CDR1 and CDR2: SNHLY and FYNNEI. The data belong to a study of T cell responses to AZD1222 COVID-19 vaccine. Libraries were prepared by immunoSEQ multiplex PCR; TCRdb keeps only in-frame clonotypes and omits some of them. The sample includes around 130,000 clones, roughly 91% of them seen just once. Study-wide results and limits: Clonal diversity was possibly underestimated, and the donors were mostly white British, with more females.

This TCR derives from an adult in good health. The chain employs TRBV2 and TRBJ1-5; no clear D. Here the sequenced sample was peripheral blood, taken on day 0 of AZD1222 vaccination. CDR3 loop: CASRRIPPGQPQHF. CDR3 nucleotides: TGTGCCAGCAGACGGATACCTCCGGGTCAGCCCCAGCATTTT. The full variable domain, in which reference TRBV2 and TRBJ1-5 provide the parts outside the CDR3, is EPEVTQTPSHQVTQMGQEVILRCVPISNHLYFYWYRQILGQKVEFLVSFYNNEISEKSEIFDDQFSVERPDGSNFTLKIRSTKLEDSAMYFCASRRIPPGQPQHFGDGTRLSIL.